Listed here are 5 T cell receptor beta chains from one sample, sequenced in a study of blood T cell repertoires in COVID-19 (dated by TCRdb to 2020 to 2022). The library relied on the immunoSEQ multiplex PCR assay. TCRdb carries this immuneACCESS record with in-frame sequences only. Its versions omit some clonotypes, under half of them owing to an unresolved V gene in the studies checked, with the rest unexplained. This sample lists about 110,000 clones; about 88% were detected once. Less than 3.5% of the sample comes from the top ten. Sequenced input: peripheral blood. Every receptor here comes from a woman aged 45-65 years with acute or convalescent COVID-19.

The chain combines TRBV7-9 with TRBJ2-2; 7 positions agree with TRBD2. Germline V gives CDR1 SEHNR, CDR2 FQNEAQ (reference sequence). CDR3 length: 15 residues. V gave up 0 bases and J gave up 6 bases; unmatched junction bases: 4. The chain's CDR3 is CASSLAGGPSGELFF. As DNA, the CDR3 is TGTGCCAGCAGCTTAGCGGGAGGGCCCTCCGGGGAGCTGTTTTTT.

The chain has TRBV7-9 and TRBJ1-1; D possibly corresponds to TRBD1 (6 bases). This CDR3 comprises 15 residues. V lost 6 bases and J lost 4, with 18 bases in between. Germline V gives CDR1 SEHNR, CDR2 FQNEAQ (reference sequence). CDR3: CASSRVTGSGTEAFF. In nucleotides, the CDR3 is TGTGCCAGCAGTCGAGTCACAGGGTCAGGCACTGAAGCTTTCTTT.

The V gene is TRBV19, the J gene TRBJ1-3; D not certain. The CDR3 sequence is 16 residues long. CDR1 is LNHDA and CDR2 is SQIVND in the germline V gene (reference sequence). The V gene lost 5 bases and the J gene lost 0 bases, with 14 bases spanning the gap. CDR3 amino acids: CASSAPNTPSGNTIYF. CDR3 bases: TGTGCCAGTAGTGCCCCTAATACCCCCTCTGGAAACACCATATATTTT. Complete variable domain (other parts from reference TRBV19 and TRBJ1-3): DGGITQSPKYLFRKEGQNVTLSCEQNLNHDAMYWYRQDPGQGLRLIYYSQIVNDFQKGDIAEGYSVSREKKESFPLTVTSAQKNPTAFYLCASSAPNTPSGNTIYFGEGSWLTVV.

The chain couples TRBV9 to TRBJ2-7; the match to TRBD1 covers 7 bases. This CDR3 is 15 amino acids long. The V gene end was trimmed by 4 bases and the J gene end by 5 bases; junction bases not matched to a gene: 12. Germline assignment: CDR1 SGDLS and CDR2 YYNGEE. The CDR3 DNA is TGTGCCAGCAGCCCACGACAGGGTCCAGCCGACGAGCAGTACTTC. Translating gives CASSPRQGPADEQYF.

This clone appeared a few times. This chain uses TRBV7-9 with TRBJ2-1; 10 nucleotides agree with TRBD2. Germline V gene sequence: CDR1 SEHNR, CDR2 FQNEAQ (reference sequence). The CDR3 consists of 14 residues. After removal of 3 bases from V and 14 bases from J, the junction contained 10 bases not matched to a gene. DNA for the CDR3: TGTGCCAGCAGCTTTGCCATAGCGGGAGGTCGGAAGTTCTTC. It yields the protein CASSFAIAGGRKFF.